Shown below are 22 T cell receptor beta chains from a single sample sequenced in a study of naive and memory T cell subsets. Findings of the study overall: Especially in CD8 cells, naive repertoires contained a few larger clonotypes, possibly CD45RA-re-expressing memory cells.

Two oligonucleotides, mixed equimolar, formed the beta constant-region primer covering TRBC1 and TRBC2. Nested alpha and beta constant-region primers with the SP2 primer drove four PCR rounds on ligated cDNA. One entry per CDR3 protein, called by TCRdb with MiXCR from the UMI-ligation and nested PCR reads. The sample holds 120,000 to 150,000 distinct CDR3 sequences, about 23% seen once. Their antigen targets remain unknown. Sequencing input: naive CD4+ T cells from blood. Source of these receptors: a human donor in good health.

The V and J genes are TRBV11-2 and TRBJ2-4, with D tentatively TRBD1 or TRBD2 (7 bases each). This CDR3 has 18 residues. Germline CDR1 and CDR2: SGHAT and FQNNGV. V lost 5 bases and J lost 1, with 21 bases in between. CDR3 amino acids: CASSRTSGRGLAKNIQYF. Written as DNA, the CDR3 is TGTGCCAGCAGCCGGACTAGTGGGAGGGGGCTTGCCAAAAACATTCAGTACTTC.

V usage is TRBV12-3 or TRBV12-4 and J usage is TRBJ2-5; unclear D gene. V was pared by 3 bases and J by 3 bases, with 8 bases between. This CDR3 contains 13 residues. The CDR3 sequence: CASSFLGEETQYF. CDR3 nucleotide sequence: TGTGCCAGCAGTTTTCTTGGGGAAGAGACCCAGTACTTC.

This clonotype was seen a handful of times. The rearrangement joins TRBV7-2 to TRBJ2-1, with 12 nucleotides matching TRBD2. Germline CDR1 is SGHTA and CDR2 is FQGNSA. J gave up 4 bases and V 5 bases, and 12 bases lay outside the gene matches. The CDR3 has 18 amino acids. CDR3 DNA: TGTGCCAGCAGCCTTTTATCCCCAGGACTAGCGGGATACAATGAGCAGTTCTTC. Translation: CASSLLSPGLAGYNEQFF.

This clonotype was recorded many times. This rearrangement joins TRBV20-1 to TRBJ2-1; 10 bases agree with TRBD2. V lost 3 bases, J lost 5 bases, and 4 bases stayed unmatched. Germline V CDR1 and CDR2: DFQATT, SNEGSKA (reference sequence). The CDR3 length is 14 residues. The CDR3 DNA is TGCAGTGCTAGTCTAGCGGGAGTCGACAATGAGCAGTTCTTC. As protein: CSASLAGVDNEQFF.

The rearrangement links TRBV24-1 to TRBJ2-1; the match to TRBD2 covers 10 bases. V lost 1 base and J lost 1; bases outside the gene matches: 12. This CDR3 contains 20 residues. Germline loops: CDR1 KGHDR, CDR2 SFDVKD. CDR3 in DNA: TGTGCCACCAGTGATTTAGGTAGCGGGAGGCCTTTGAGTTCCTACAATGAGCAGTTCTTC. This gives the protein CATSDLGSGRPLSSYNEQFF.

The chain couples TRBV15 to TRBJ1-6, with 7 bases matching TRBD1. CDR3 size: 14 residues. V dropped 6 bases and J dropped 7; count of bases not matched to a gene: 6. Germline V lookup: CDR1 LNHNV, CDR2 YYDKDF (reference sequence). The CDR3 sequence is CATSAGTVNSPLHF. The CDR3 DNA reads TGTGCCACCAGTGCCGGGACAGTGAATTCACCCCTCCACTTT.

This clonotype has only a few counts. The chain uses TRBV29-1 and TRBJ2-5, with TRBD1 as a possible D gene (6 bases). The CDR3 sequence is 15 residues long. V shed 4 bases and J shed 2 bases, with 17 bases lying between them. CDR1 is SQVTM and CDR2 is ANQGSEA in the germline V gene. The CDR3 protein is CSVVFWGHRQETQYF. CDR3 in DNA: TGCAGCGTTGTATTTTGGGGGCACCGTCAAGAGACCCAGTACTTC.

The rearrangement uses TRBV11-3 and TRBJ2-7; D not resolved. V shed 0 bases and J shed 1 base, with 7 bases lying between them. Germline V lookup: CDR1 SGHNT, CDR2 YENEEA. The CDR3 runs 14 residues. CDR3 bases: TGTGCCAGCAGCTTAGAGTTCTGGTCCTACGAGCAGTACTTC. Encoded protein: CASSLEFWSYEQYF.

This clonotype was found many times. The V call is TRBV20-1, the J call TRBJ2-1; TRBD2 matches at 8 bases. J was trimmed by 6 bases and V by 3 bases; bases with no gene match: 10. The CDR3 extends over 15 amino acids. CDR1 and CDR2 (germline): DFQATT, SNEGSKA (reference sequence). The CDR3 is CSASPGTRISNEQFF. CDR3 bases: TGCAGTGCTAGCCCCGGGACTAGGATATCCAATGAGCAGTTCTTC.

The chain uses TRBV20-1 and TRBJ2-1; unclear D gene. V gave up 0 bases and J gave up 4 bases, with 16 bases separating them. The CDR3 loop spans 16 amino acids. The germline gives CDR1 DFQATT, CDR2 SNEGSKA (reference sequence). CDR3 residues: CSARDDGIRGYNEQFF. The CDR3 DNA is TGCAGTGCTAGAGATGATGGCATACGAGGATACAATGAGCAGTTCTTC.

The rearrangement uses TRBV28 and TRBJ1-5, with 8 nucleotides matching TRBD1. The J segment lost 6 bases and the V segment lost 2 bases, leaving 3 bases of the junction unmatched. CDR1 and CDR2 (germline): MDHEN, SYDVKM. The CDR3 runs 14 residues. The CDR3 DNA is TGTGCCAGCAGTTTACAGGGGGCGGTTCAGCCCCAGCATTTT. As protein: CASSLQGAVQPQHF.

This rearrangement joins TRBV29-1 to TRBJ1-1; D possibly corresponds to TRBD1 (5 bases). The ends were cut back, 2 bases at V and 7 bases at J, with 11 bases in the middle. The CDR3 totals 12 residues. The germline gives CDR1 SQVTM, CDR2 ANQGSEA. The CDR3 DNA follows: TGCAGCGTTGAAAGGGCAGGGAATGAAGCTTTCTTT. Amino acid sequence: CSVERAGNEAFF.

The chain couples TRBV10-2 to TRBJ2-1; no firm D call. CDR1 and CDR2 (germline): WSHSY, SAAADI. This CDR3 has 15 amino acids. Trimming removed 5 bases at V and 0 bases at J, with 11 bases between. The DNA for the CDR3 is TGCGCCAGCAGTTCGAAATTCACCTCCTACAATGAGCAGTTCTTC. The encoded protein is CASSSKFTSYNEQFF.

The V call is TRBV7-2, the J call TRBJ2-7; the match to TRBD2 covers 9 bases. The V gene's germline CDR1 is SGHTA and CDR2 FQGNSA. J was trimmed by 2 bases and V by 5 bases; bases with no gene match: 7. CDR3 length equals 15 residues. The CDR3 nucleotides read TGTGCCAGCAGCCTCCGGACTAGCGAGACCTACGAGCAGTACTTC. Translated, it gives CASSLRTSETYEQYF. The full variable domain, in which reference TRBV7-2 and TRBJ2-7 provide the parts outside the CDR3, is GAGVSQSPSNKVTEKGKDVELRCDPISGHTALYWYRQSLGQGLEFLIYFQGNSAPDKSGLPSDRFSAERTGGSVSTLTIQRTQQEDSAVYLCASSLRTSETYEQYFGPGTRLTVT.

The chain combines TRBV6-5 with TRBJ1-2; D gene ambiguous. Germline lookup yields CDR1 MNHEY and CDR2 SVGAGI. The V end lost 8 bases, the J end lost 2 bases, and 12 bases lay between the germline ends. This CDR3 spans 13 amino acids. The CDR3 loop reads CASRGGLNYGYTF. The CDR3 DNA follows: TGTGCCAGCCGTGGTGGCCTAAACTATGGCTACACCTTC.

This clonotype was picked up one time. The chain couples TRBV28 to TRBJ2-4, with a tentative D call TRBD1 (6 bases). Trimming stripped 1 base from V and 7 bases from J, with 17 bases between. The CDR3 consists of 16 residues. The V gene's germline CDR1 is MDHEN and CDR2 SYDVKM. CDR3 DNA: TGTGCCAGCAGTTTATACCAGAGGGACACCAGGAACATTCAGTACTTC. Protein sequence: CASSLYQRDTRNIQYF.

This chain joins TRBV12-3 or TRBV12-4 and TRBJ2-7; possibly TRBD1 or TRBD2 for D (5 bases each). This CDR3 is built from 14 residues. The ends were cut back, 8 bases at V and 2 bases at J, with 16 bases in the middle. CDR3 sequence: CASSRQGTTYEQYF. CDR3 nucleotide sequence: TGTGCCAGCTCTAGACAAGGGACCACCTACGAGCAGTACTTC.

This chain joins TRBV20-1 and TRBJ2-6; D not resolved. The CDR3 has 13 amino acids. V was pared by 4 bases and J by 2 bases, with 6 bases between. The germline V gene encodes CDR1 DFQATT and CDR2 SNEGSKA (reference sequence). CDR3 sequence: CSANPPGANVLTF. The CDR3 DNA reads as TGCAGTGCTAATCCCCCTGGGGCCAACGTCCTGACTTTC.

The gene calls are TRBV7-2 and TRBJ2-1; 9 positions agree with TRBD2. CDR3 size: 16 residues. V was clipped by 3 bases and J by 7 bases; unmatched bases: 10. CDR1 and CDR2 from the germline V gene are SGHTA and FQGNSA. CDR3 amino acids: CASSFTGTSRTNEQFF. DNA of the CDR3: TGTGCCAGCAGCTTCACCGGGACTAGCCGGACAAATGAGCAGTTCTTC.

The chain has TRBV18 and TRBJ2-7; no clear D gene. Germline V gene data show CDR1 as KGHSH and CDR2 as LQKENI. CDR3 size: 13 residues. The germline V and J ends were trimmed by 4 bases and 3 bases, with 10 bases remaining between them. CDR3 coding DNA: TGTGCCAGCTCACTAGAGGACGGCTACGAGCAGTACTTC. Its protein product is CASSLEDGYEQYF.

The genes are TRBV5-5 and TRBJ1-2, with D possibly TRBD1 on 5 matching bases. The CDR3 is made up of 15 amino acids. The germline V and J ends were trimmed by 0 bases and 3 bases, with 12 bases remaining between them. Per the germline V gene, CDR1 is SGHKS and CDR2 is YYEKEE (reference sequence). CDR3 region: CASSLASVGDYGYTF. The CDR3 nucleotides read TGTGCCAGCAGCTTGGCCAGTGTAGGGGACTATGGCTACACCTTC.

The table lists this clonotype with a few counts. The V and J genes are TRBV7-8 and TRBJ2-7; maybe TRBD1 (6 bases). The CDR3 is 15 amino acids. V lost 3 bases and J lost 3, with 15 bases in between. Germline CDR1 SGHVS, CDR2 FQNEAQ. The CDR3 is CASSFITGYIYEQYF. The CDR3 region has the DNA TGTGCCAGCAGCTTTATCACAGGGTATATCTACGAGCAGTACTTC.